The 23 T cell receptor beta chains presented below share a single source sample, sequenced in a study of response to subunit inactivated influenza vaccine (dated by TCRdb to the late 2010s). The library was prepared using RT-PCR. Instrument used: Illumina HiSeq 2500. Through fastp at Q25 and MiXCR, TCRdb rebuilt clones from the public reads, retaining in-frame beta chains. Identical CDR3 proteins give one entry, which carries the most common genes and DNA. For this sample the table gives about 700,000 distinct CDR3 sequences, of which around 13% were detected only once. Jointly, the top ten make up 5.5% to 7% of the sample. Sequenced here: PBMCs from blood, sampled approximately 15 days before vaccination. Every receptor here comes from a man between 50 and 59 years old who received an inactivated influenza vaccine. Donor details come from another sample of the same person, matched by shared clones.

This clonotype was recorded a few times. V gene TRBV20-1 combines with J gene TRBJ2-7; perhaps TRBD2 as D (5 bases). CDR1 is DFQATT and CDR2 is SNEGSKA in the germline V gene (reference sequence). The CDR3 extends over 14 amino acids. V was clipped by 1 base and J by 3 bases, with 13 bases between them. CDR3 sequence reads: CSARGGLLVYEQYF. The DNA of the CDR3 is TGCAGTGCTAGAGGAGGACTCTTAGTCTACGAGCAGTACTTC.

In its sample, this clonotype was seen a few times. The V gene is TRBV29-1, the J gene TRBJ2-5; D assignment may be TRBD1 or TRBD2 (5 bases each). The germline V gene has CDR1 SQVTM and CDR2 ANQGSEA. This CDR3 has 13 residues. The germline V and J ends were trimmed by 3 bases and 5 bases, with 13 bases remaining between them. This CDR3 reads CSVEANWGETQYF. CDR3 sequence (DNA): TGCAGCGTTGAGGCCAATTGGGGGGAGACCCAGTACTTC. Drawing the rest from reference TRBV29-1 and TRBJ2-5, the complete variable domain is SAVISQKPSRDICQRGTSLTIQCQVDSQVTMMFWYRQQPGQSLTLIATANQGSEATYESGFVIDKFPISRPNLTFSTLTVSNMSPEDSSIYLCSVEANWGETQYFGPGTRLLVL.

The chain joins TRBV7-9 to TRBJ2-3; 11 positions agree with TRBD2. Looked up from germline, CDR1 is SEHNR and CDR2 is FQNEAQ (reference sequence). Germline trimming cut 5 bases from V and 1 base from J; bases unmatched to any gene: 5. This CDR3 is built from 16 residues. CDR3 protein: CASSPKLAGGTDTQYF. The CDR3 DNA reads TGTGCCAGCAGCCCCAAACTAGCGGGGGGCACAGATACGCAGTATTTT.

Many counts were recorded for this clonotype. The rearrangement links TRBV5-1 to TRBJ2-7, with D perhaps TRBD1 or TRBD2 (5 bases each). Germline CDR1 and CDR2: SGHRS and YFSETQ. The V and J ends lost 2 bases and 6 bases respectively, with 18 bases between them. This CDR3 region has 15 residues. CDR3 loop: CASSFSTGTGTEQYF. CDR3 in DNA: TGCGCCAGCAGCTTCTCGACCGGGACCGGGACCGAGCAGTACTTC.

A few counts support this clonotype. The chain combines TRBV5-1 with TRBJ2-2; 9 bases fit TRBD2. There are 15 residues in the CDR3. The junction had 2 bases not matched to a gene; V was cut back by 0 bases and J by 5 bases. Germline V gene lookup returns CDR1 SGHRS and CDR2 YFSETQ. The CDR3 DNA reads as TGCGCCAGCAGCTTGGCCCTAGCGGGGACCGGGGAGCTGTTTTTT. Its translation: CASSLALAGTGELFF.

The CDR3, as DNA: TGTGCCACCAGTGATCCGGGACAGGGGCCCACAGATACGCAGTATTTT. Translating it yields CATSDPGQGPTDTQYF. This chain links TRBV24-1 with TRBJ2-3; the match to TRBD1 covers 10 bases. The germline gives CDR1 KGHDR, CDR2 SFDVKD. J lost 2 bases, V lost 3 bases, and 4 bases had no gene match. The CDR3 length is 16 residues.

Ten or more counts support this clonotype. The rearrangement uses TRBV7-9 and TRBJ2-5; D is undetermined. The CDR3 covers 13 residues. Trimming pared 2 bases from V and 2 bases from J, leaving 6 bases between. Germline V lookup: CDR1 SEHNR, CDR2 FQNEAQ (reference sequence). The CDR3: CASSLQLQETQYF. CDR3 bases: TGTGCCAGCAGCTTACAACTACAAGAGACCCAGTACTTC. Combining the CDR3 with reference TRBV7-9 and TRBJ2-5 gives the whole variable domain DTGVSQNPRHKITKRGQNVTFRCDPISEHNRLYWYRQTLGQGPEFLTYFQNEAQLEKSRLLSDRFSAERPKGSFSTLEIQRTEQGDSAMYLCASSLQLQETQYFGPGTRLLVL.

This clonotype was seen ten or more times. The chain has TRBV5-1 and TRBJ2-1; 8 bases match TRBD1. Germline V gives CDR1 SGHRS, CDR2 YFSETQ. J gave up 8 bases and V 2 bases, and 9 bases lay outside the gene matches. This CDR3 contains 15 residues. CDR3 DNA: TGCGCCAGCAGCTTACAGGGGGTGGTTTTCGATGAGCAGTTCTTC. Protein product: CASSLQGVVFDEQFF.

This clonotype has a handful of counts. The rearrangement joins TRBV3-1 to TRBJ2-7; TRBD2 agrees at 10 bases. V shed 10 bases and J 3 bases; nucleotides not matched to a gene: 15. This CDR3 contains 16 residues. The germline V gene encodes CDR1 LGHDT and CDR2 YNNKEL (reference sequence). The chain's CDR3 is CATSTGLLAGSYEQYF. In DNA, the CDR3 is TGTGCCACCTCGACTGGACTACTAGCGGGGAGCTACGAGCAGTACTTC.

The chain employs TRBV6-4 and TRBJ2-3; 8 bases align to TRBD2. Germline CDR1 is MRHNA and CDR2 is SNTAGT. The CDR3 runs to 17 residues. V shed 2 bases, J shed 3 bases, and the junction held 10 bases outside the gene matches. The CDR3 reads CASSDGSTSEPTDTQYF. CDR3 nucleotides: TGTGCCAGCAGTGACGGATCGACTAGCGAACCTACAGATACGCAGTATTTT.

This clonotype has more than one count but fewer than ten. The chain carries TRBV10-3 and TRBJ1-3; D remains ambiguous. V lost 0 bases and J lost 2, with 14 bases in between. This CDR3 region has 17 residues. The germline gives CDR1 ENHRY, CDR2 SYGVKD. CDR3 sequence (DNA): TGTGCCATCAGTGAGTCGCGGGGAGGACGCACTGGAAACACCATATATTTT. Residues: CAISESRGGRTGNTIYF.

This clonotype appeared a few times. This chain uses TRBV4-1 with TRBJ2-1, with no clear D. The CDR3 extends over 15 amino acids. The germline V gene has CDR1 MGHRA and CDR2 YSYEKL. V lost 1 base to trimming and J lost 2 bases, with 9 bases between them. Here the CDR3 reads CASSQGPGAYNEQFF. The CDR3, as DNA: TGCGCCAGCAGCCAAGGCCCTGGGGCCTACAATGAGCAGTTCTTC.

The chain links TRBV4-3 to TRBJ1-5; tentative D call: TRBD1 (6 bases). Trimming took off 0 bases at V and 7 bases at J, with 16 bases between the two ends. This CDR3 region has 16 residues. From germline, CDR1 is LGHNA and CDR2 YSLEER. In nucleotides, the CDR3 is TGCGCCAGCAGCCAAGAATATGTGGGGGGGCCACAGCCCCAGCATTTT. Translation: CASSQEYVGGPQPQHF.

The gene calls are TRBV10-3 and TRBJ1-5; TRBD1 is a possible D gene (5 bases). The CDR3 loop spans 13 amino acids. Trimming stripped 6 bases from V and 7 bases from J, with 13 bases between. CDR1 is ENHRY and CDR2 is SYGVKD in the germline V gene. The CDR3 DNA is TGTGCCATCAGCGACAGTTTCGGGCAGCCCCAGCATTTT. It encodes CAISDSFGQPQHF.

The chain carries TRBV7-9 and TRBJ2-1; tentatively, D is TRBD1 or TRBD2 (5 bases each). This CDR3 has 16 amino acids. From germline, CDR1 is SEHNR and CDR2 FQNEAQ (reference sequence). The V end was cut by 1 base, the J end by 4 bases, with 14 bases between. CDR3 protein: CASSLGGTSPYNEQFF. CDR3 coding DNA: TGTGCCAGCAGCTTAGGTGGGACGTCACCTTACAATGAGCAGTTCTTC.

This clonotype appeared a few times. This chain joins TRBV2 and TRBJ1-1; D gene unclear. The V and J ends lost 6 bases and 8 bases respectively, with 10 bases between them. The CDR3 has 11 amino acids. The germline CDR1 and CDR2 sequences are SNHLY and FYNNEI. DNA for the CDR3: TGTGCCAGCAGGGGGTCGTCCGAAGCTTTCTTT. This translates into CASRGSSEAFF. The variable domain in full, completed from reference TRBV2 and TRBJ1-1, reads EPEVTQTPSHQVTQMGQEVILRCVPISNHLYFYWYRQILGQKVEFLVSFYNNEISEKSEIFDDQFSVERPDGSNFTLKIRSTKLEDSAMYFCASRGSSEAFFGQGTRLTVV.

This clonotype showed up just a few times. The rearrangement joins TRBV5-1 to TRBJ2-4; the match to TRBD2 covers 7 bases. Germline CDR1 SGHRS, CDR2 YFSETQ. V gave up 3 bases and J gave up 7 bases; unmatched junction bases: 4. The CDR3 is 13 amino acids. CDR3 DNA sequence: TGCGCCAGCAGCTGGGACGGGGGGAACATTCAGTACTTC. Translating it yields CASSWDGGNIQYF. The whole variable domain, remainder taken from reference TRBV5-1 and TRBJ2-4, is KAGVTQTPRYLIKTRGQQVTLSCSPISGHRSVSWYQQTPGQGLQFLFEYFSETQRNKGNFPGRFSGRQFSNSRSEMNVSTLELGDSALYLCASSWDGGNIQYFGAGTRLSVL.

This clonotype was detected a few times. CDR3 protein: CASSQEVGNTGELFF. For the CDR3, the DNA is TGTGCCAGCAGCCAAGAAGTGGGCAACACCGGGGAGCTGTTTTTT. The chain is built from TRBV14 and TRBJ2-2, with no clear D. CDR3 length equals 15 residues. Trimming pared 0 bases from V and 2 bases from J, leaving 7 bases between. In germline, CDR1 is SGHDN, CDR2 FVKESK.

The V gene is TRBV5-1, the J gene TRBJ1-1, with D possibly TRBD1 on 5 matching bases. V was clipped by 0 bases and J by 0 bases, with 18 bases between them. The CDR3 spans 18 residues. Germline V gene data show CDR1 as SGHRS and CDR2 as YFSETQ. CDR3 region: CASSLGPSGLLMNTEAFF. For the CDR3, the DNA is TGCGCCAGCAGCTTGGGGCCCTCAGGGCTGCTCATGAACACTGAAGCTTTCTTT.

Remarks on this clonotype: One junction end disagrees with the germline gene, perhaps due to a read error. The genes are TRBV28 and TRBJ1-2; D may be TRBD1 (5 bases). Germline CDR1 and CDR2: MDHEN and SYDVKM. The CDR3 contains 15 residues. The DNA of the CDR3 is TGTGCCAGCAGAAACTACGGGACGTTGGACTATGGCTACACTTTC. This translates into CASRNYGTLDYGYTF.

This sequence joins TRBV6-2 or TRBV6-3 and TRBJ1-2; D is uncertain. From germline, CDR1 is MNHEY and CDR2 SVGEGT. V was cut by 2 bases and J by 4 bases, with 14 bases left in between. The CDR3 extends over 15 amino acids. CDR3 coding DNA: TGTGCCAGCAGTTACCCACTCCGGGCCCCCTATGGCTACACCTTC. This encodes CASSYPLRAPYGYTF.

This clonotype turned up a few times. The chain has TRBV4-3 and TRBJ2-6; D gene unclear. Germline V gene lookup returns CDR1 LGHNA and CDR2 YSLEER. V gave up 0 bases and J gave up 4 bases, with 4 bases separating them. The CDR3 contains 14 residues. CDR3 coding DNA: TGCGCCAGCAGCCAAGATATGGGGGCCAACGTCCTGACTTTC. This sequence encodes CASSQDMGANVLTF.

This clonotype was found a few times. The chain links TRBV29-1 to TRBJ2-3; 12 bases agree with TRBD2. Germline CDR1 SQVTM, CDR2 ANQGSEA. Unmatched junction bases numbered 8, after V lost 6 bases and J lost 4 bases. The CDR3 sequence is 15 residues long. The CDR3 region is CSVEETSGGPDTQYF. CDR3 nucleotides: TGCAGCGTGGAGGAGACTAGCGGGGGCCCAGATACGCAGTATTTT.